These 11 T cell receptor beta chains originate from one sample sequenced in a study of cytomegalovirus exposure and HLA in healthy donors. Primers: 60 Vbeta forward and 13 Jbeta reverse. Using immunoSEQ multiplex PCR, the repertoire was profiled, and TCRdb retains in-frame clones only, with some absent. Here the sample spans some 160,000 clones, 70% to 85% being singletons. The sequenced sample was PBMCs. The receptors here all came from a male donor in good health and CMV-seronegative.

The chain couples TRBV9 to TRBJ2-7; TRBD2 matches at 7 bases. V lost 2 bases and J lost 4; bases outside the gene matches: 6. Germline CDR1 and CDR2: SGDLS and YYNGEE. CDR3 length: 14 residues. The DNA of the CDR3 is TGTGCCAGCAGCGTCGGGACTACCGGATACGAGCAGTACTTC. Its protein product is CASSVGTTGYEQYF.

J is TRBJ1-1 and V is TRBV6-5, with a possible D match to TRBD1 (6 bases). Germline V lookup: CDR1 MNHEY, CDR2 SVGAGI. This CDR3 contains 12 residues. V was clipped by 6 bases and J by 6 bases, with 11 bases between them. The CDR3 coding sequence is TGTGCCAGCAGCCAGGGGAGCGCTGAAGCTTTCTTT. It specifies CASSQGSAEAFF.

The V call is TRBV21-1, the J call TRBJ2-7; TRBD2, the table's D call, lacks a check against the DNA. TRBV21-1 is a listed pseudogene. The CDR3 spans 16 residues. The CDR3 nucleotides are TGTGCCAGCAGCAAAGAGACCCTAGCGGGAGGGAACGAGCAGTACTTC. It specifies CASSKETLAGGNEQYF.

The gene calls are TRBV7-2 and TRBJ2-1; maybe TRBD2 (5 bases). The CDR3 extends over 15 amino acids. Germline V CDR1 and CDR2: SGHTA, FQGNSA. V was clipped by 1 base and J by 0 bases, with 7 bases between them. CDR3 coding DNA: TGTGCCAGCAGCTTAGGCGCGGGCTCCTACAATGAGCAGTTCTTC. Translated: CASSLGAGSYNEQFF.

The rearrangement uses TRBV5-6 and TRBJ1-6; the match to TRBD1 covers 11 bases. The junction had 5 bases not matched to a gene; V was cut back by 1 base and J by 8 bases. Germline V gene sequence: CDR1 SGHDT, CDR2 YYEEEE. The CDR3 is 16 amino acids. Here the CDR3 DNA reads TGTGCCAGCAGCTTGTGGGACAGGGGGAAGTATTCACCCCTCCACTTT. This translates into CASSLWDRGKYSPLHF.

The V gene is TRBV5-4, the J gene TRBJ1-3; 9 bases are a match to TRBD1. The germline gives CDR1 SGHNT, CDR2 YYREEE (reference sequence). The CDR3 contains 15 residues. J gave up 3 bases and V 4 bases, and 5 bases lay outside the gene matches. The CDR3 loop reads CASSLQGAGGNTIYF. In nucleotides, the CDR3 is TGTGCCAGCAGCCTACAGGGGGCGGGTGGAAACACCATATATTTT. The full variable domain, with the rest looked up from reference TRBV5-4 and TRBJ1-3, is ETGVTQSPTHLIKTRGQQVTLRCSSQSGHNTVSWYQQALGQGPQFIFQYYREEENGRGNFPPRFSGLQFPNYSSELNVNALELDDSALYLCASSLQGAGGNTIYFGEGSWLTVV.

This clone was counted only a few times. The chain employs TRBV5-4 and TRBJ2-1, with D possibly being TRBD2 (5 bases). The germline V gene has CDR1 SGHNT and CDR2 YYREEE (reference sequence). Trimming took 0 bases from V and 1 from J, leaving 11 bases between them. The CDR3 consists of 16 residues. The CDR3 loop is CASSLGGRGSYNEQFF. CDR3 coding DNA: TGTGCCAGCAGCTTGGGAGGGCGCGGGTCCTACAATGAGCAGTTCTTC.

The rearrangement joins TRBV5-1 to TRBJ2-5; 11 bases match TRBD2. This CDR3 is built from 15 residues. Losses at the gene ends were 4 bases for V and 5 bases for J; bases not matched to a gene: 7. CDR1 is SGHRS, CDR2 YFSETQ, per germline. The CDR3 reads CASSPIAGGPETQYF. In DNA form, the CDR3 reads TGCGCCAGCAGCCCTATAGCGGGAGGGCCCGAGACCCAGTACTTC. The full variable domain, in which reference TRBV5-1 and TRBJ2-5 provide the parts outside the CDR3, is KAGVTQTPRYLIKTRGQQVTLSCSPISGHRSVSWYQQTPGQGLQFLFEYFSETQRNKGNFPGRFSGRQFSNSRSEMNVSTLELGDSALYLCASSPIAGGPETQYFGPGTRLLVL.

The J gene is TRBJ2-3, the V gene TRBV6-5; a possible D gene is TRBD2 (6 bases). Trimming took off 3 bases at V and 6 bases at J, with 16 bases between the two ends. This CDR3 region has 15 residues. CDR1 MNHEY and CDR2 SVGAGI come from the germline V gene. The CDR3 DNA sequence: TGTGCCAGCAGTTATGACGGGAGCGTAACCGATACGCAGTATTTT. Translation: CASSYDGSVTDTQYF.

This clone appeared a single time. The genes are TRBV6-6 and TRBJ2-3; the match to TRBD2 covers 7 bases. This CDR3 has 15 residues. CDR1 is MNHNY, CDR2 SVGAGI, per germline (reference sequence). The trim removed 10 bases at V and 0 bases at J, leaving 10 bases unmatched. The CDR3 loop reads CATLRGVPSTDTQYF. CDR3 in DNA: TGTGCCACCCTCCGGGGGGTGCCTAGCACAGATACGCAGTATTTT.

The V and J genes are TRBV7-8 and TRBJ2-1; 12 positions agree with TRBD2. V gave up 2 bases and J gave up 9 bases; unmatched junction bases: 5. The CDR3 is 15 amino acids. CDR1 and CDR2 (germline): SGHVS, FQNEAQ. The CDR3, as DNA: TGTGCCAGCAGCTTATCACTAGCGGGAGGATCTGAGCAGTTCTTC. Its translation: CASSLSLAGGSEQFF. Supplemented by reference TRBV7-8 and TRBJ2-1, the full variable domain reads GAGVSQSPRYKVAKRGQDVALRCDPISGHVSLFWYQQALGQGPEFLTYFQNEAQLDKSGLPSDRFFAERPEGSVSTLKIQRTQQEDSAVYLCASSLSLAGGSEQFFGPGTRLTVL.